This T cell receptor (beta chain) was recovered during a study of T cell responses to AZD1222 COVID-19 vaccine. Study-level background: Pooling was applied to second doses at about 4 or about 12 weeks. Overall study findings and caveats: Clonal diversity was possibly underestimated; the donors were predominantly white British and more often female. Unmutated variant regions are reportedly the target of nearly half of TCRs that are spike-specific.

Sequenced by immunoSEQ multiplex PCR; TCRdb stores in-frame clones only, minus some. This sample yields about 130,000 clones, of which over 90% are seen a single time; approximately 5% belongs to the top ten. Points on this clone: The antigen is not known.

Germline values: CDR1 LGHNT, CDR2 FRNRAP. This CDR3 is 16 amino acids long. Germline trimming cut 3 bases from V and 0 bases from J; bases unmatched to any gene: 7. This receptor was taken from an adult in good health. The V gene is TRBV12-5, the J gene TRBJ1-1; 7 bases agree with TRBD1. The source was peripheral blood, collected on day 0 of AZD1222 vaccination. The DNA for the CDR3 is TGTGCTAGTGGTTTTCTACAGGGGATTCTGAACACTGAAGCTTTCTTT. It specifies CASGFLQGILNTEAFF.